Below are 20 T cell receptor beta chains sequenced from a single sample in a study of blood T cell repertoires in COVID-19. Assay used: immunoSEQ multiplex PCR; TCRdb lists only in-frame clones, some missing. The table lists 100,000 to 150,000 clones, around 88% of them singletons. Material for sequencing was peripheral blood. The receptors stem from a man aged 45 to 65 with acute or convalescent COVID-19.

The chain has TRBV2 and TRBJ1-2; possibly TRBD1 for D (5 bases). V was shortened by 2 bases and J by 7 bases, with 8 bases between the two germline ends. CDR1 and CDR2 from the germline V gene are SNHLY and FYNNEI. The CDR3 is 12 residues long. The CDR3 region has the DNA TGTGCCAGCAGTGAAAGGAGGGGTGGCTACACCTTC. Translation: CASSERRGGYTF.

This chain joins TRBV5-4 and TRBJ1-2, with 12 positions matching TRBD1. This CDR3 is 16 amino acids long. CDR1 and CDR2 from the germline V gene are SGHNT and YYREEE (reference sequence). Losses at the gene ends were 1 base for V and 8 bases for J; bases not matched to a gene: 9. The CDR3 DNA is TGTGCCAGCAGCTTGTTAACCGGGACAGGGGGCGTAGGCTACACCTTC. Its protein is CASSLLTGTGGVGYTF.

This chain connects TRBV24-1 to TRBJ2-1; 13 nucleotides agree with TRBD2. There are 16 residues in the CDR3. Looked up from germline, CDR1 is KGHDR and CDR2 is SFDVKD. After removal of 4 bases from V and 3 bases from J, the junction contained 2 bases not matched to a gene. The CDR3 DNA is TGTGCCACCAGTGACACTAGCGGGAGGGACTACAATGAGCAGTTCTTC. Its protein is CATSDTSGRDYNEQFF.

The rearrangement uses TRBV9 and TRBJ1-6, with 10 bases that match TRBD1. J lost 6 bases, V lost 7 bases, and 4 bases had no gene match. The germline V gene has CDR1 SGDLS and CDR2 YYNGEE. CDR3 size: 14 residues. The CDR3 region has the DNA TGTGCCAGCTCTGACAGGGGGCCTAATTCACCCCTCCACTTT. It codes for CASSDRGPNSPLHF. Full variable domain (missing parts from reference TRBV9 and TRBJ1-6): DSGVTQTPKHLITATGQRVTLRCSPRSGDLSVYWYQQSLDQGLQFLIQYYNGEERAKGNILERFSAQQFPDLHSELNLSSLELGDSALYFCASSDRGPNSPLHFGNGTRLTVT.

CDR3 coding DNA: TGCGCCAGCAGCTCGGGGGGGACTAGCGGCCCCTTAAATGAGCAGTTCTTC. It is translated as CASSSGGTSGPLNEQFF. The chain carries TRBV5-1 and TRBJ2-1; 11 positions match TRBD2. The CDR3 runs to 17 residues. V gave up 3 bases and J gave up 7 bases; unmatched junction bases: 12. Germline assignment: CDR1 SGHRS and CDR2 YFSETQ.

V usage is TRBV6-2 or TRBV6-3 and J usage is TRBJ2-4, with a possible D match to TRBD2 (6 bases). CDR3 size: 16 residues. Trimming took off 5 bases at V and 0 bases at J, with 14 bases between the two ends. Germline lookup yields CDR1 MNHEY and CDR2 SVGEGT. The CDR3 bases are TGTGCCAGCAGTCCCCCAGCGGGCCTAGCCAAAAACATTCAGTACTTC. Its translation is CASSPPAGLAKNIQYF.

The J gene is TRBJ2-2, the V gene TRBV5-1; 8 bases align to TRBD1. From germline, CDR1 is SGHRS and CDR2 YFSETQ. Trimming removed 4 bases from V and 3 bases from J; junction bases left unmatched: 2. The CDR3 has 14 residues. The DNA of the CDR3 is TGCGCCAGCAGCCCGACAGGGGACACCGGGGAGCTGTTTTTT. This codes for CASSPTGDTGELFF.

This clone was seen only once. CDR3 in amino acids: CASSALRTGGLPSGNTIYF. CDR3 bases: TGTGCCAGCAGCGCGCTTAGGACAGGGGGCCTTCCCTCTGGAAACACCATATATTTT. The chain links TRBV5-6 to TRBJ1-3, with 11 bases that match TRBD1. The junction had 12 bases not matched to a gene; V was cut back by 4 bases and J by 0 bases. Looked up from germline, CDR1 is SGHDT and CDR2 is YYEEEE. This CDR3 is built from 19 residues.

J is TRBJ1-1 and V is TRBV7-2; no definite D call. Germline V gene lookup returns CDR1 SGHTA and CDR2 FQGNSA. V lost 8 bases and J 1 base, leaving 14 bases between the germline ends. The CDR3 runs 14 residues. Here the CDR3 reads CASRQDTSNTEAFF. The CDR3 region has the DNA TGTGCCAGCCGGCAAGACACGTCGAACACTGAAGCTTTCTTT.

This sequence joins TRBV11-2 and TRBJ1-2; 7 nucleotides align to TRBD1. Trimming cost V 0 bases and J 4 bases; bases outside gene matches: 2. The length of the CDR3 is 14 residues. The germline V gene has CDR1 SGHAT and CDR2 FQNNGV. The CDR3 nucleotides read TGTGCCAGCAGCTTAGATGGGACAGTCTATGGCTACACCTTC. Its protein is CASSLDGTVYGYTF. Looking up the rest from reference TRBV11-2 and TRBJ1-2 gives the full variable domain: EAGVAQSPRYKIIEKRQSVAFWCNPISGHATLYWYQQILGQGPKLLIQFQNNGVVDDSQLPKDRFSAERLKGVDSTLKIQPAKLEDSAVYLCASSLDGTVYGYTFGSGTRLTVV.

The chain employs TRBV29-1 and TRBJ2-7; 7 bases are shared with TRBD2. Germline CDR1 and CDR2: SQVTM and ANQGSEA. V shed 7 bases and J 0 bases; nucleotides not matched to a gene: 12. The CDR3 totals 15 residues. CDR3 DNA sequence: TGCAGCGCACCCCCACTAGCGCCGAGCTCCTACGAGCAGTACTTC. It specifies CSAPPLAPSSYEQYF.

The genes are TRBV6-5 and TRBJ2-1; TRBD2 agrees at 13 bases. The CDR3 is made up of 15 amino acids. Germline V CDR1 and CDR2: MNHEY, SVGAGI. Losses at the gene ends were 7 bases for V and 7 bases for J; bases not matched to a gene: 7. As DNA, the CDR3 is TGTGCCAGCATGACGGGACTAGCGGGAATGAATGAGCAGTTCTTC. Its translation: CASMTGLAGMNEQFF.

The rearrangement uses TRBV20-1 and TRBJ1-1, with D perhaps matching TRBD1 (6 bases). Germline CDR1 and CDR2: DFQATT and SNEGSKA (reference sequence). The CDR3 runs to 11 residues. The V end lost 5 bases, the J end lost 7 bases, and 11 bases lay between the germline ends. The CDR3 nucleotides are TGCAGTGCTGGTGGACAGCGTGAAGCTTTCTTT. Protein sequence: CSAGGQREAFF.

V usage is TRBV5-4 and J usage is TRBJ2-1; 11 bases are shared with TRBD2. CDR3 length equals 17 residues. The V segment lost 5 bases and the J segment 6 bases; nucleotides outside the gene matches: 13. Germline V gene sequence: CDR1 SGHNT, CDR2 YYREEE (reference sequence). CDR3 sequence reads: CASRETSGVQGGNEQFF. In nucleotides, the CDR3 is TGTGCCAGCAGGGAGACTAGCGGGGTCCAAGGTGGCAATGAGCAGTTCTTC.

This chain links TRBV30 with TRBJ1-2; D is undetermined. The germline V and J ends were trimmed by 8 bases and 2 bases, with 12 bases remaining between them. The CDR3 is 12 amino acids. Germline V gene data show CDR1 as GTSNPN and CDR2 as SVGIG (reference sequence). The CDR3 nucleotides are TGTGCCGCTAGGACGGGAAACTATGGCTACACCTTC. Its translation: CAARTGNYGYTF.

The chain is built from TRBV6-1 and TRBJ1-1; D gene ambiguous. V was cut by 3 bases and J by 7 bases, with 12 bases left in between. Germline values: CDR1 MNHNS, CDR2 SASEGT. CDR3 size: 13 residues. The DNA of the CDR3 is TGTGCCAGCAGTGAGGCGGAGTACCGTGAAGCTTTCTTT. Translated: CASSEAEYREAFF.

The CDR3 coding sequence is TGCAGCGTTGAGGACAGACAAAACATTCAGTACTTC. It yields the protein CSVEDRQNIQYF. The chain couples TRBV29-1 to TRBJ2-4; weak D call: TRBD1 (6 bases). Germline V gives CDR1 SQVTM, CDR2 ANQGSEA. V lost 3 bases to trimming and J lost 5 bases, with 8 bases between them. This CDR3 comprises 12 residues.

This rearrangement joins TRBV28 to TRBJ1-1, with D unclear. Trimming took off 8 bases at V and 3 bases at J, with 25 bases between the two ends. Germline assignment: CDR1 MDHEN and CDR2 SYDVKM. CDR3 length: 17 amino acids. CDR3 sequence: CASFPPPGKGKDTEAFF. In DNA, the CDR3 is TGTGCCAGCTTCCCTCCCCCGGGGAAAGGGAAAGACACTGAAGCTTTCTTT.

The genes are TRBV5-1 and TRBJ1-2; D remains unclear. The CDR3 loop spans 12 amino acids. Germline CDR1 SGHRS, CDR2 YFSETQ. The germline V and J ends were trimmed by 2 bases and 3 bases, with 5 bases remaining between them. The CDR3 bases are TGCGCCAGCAGCTTACGGGACTATGGCTACACCTTC. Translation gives CASSLRDYGYTF.

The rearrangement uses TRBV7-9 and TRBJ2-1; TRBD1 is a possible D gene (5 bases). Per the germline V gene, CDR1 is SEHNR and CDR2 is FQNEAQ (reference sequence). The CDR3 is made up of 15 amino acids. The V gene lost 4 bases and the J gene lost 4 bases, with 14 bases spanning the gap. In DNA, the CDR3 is TGTGCCAGCAGCTGGAGCAGGGTTTTTTACAATGAGCAGTTCTTC. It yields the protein CASSWSRVFYNEQFF.